This T cell receptor beta chain was captured in a study of PD-1 blockade in mismatch repair-deficient tumors. On this clone: The target antigen is unknown.

Study-wide results and caveats: Rapid post-treatment expansion, then contraction, generally preceding radiologic response, marked tumor-resident clones.

CDR3 size: 15 residues. Trimming left V 3 bases short and J 3 bases short, with 15 bases between. The germline V gene encodes CDR1 MRHNA and CDR2 SNTAGT. Here immunoSEQ multiplex PCR was the method, and the copy in TCRdb shows in-frame clones only, minus some. The table includes about 120,000 clones, approximately 90% detected once. This sequence originates from an adult with mismatch repair-deficient cancer. The source was peripheral blood, collected 44 weeks after starting pembrolizumab. V gene TRBV6-4 combines with J gene TRBJ2-7; D may be TRBD1 or TRBD2 (5 bases each). CDR3: CASSEWGTSSYEQYF. The CDR3, as DNA: TGTGCCAGCAGTGAGTGGGGGACCAGCAGCTACGAGCAGTACTTC.